Presented here are 10 T cell receptor beta chains from one specimen sequenced in a study of early T cells in non-severe SARS-CoV-2 infection. TCRdb called the 5' RACE reads again in MiXCR, with one record for every CDR3 protein. The table lists about 30,000 distinct CDR3 sequences, around 5.1% of them singletons. Sample: whole blood. All receptors derive from an adult who was a healthcare worker with PCR-confirmed SARS-CoV-2 infection or an uninfected control (not recorded which).

This clonotype was recorded many times. The rearrangement joins TRBV9 to TRBJ1-3; TRBD1 might be the D (5 bases). CDR3 length: 16 amino acids. CDR1 is SGDLS, CDR2 YYNGEE, per germline. V was cut by 4 bases and J by 0 bases, with 14 bases left in between. CDR3 residues: CASSPAYRSSGNTIYF. Written as DNA, the CDR3 is TGTGCCAGCAGCCCCGCATACAGGAGCTCTGGAAACACCATATATTTT.

This clonotype was observed at least ten times. V usage is TRBV20-1 and J usage is TRBJ2-7; D call uncertain. The germline V gene encodes CDR1 DFQATT and CDR2 SNEGSKA (reference sequence). The ends were cut back, 5 bases at V and 0 bases at J, with 8 bases in the middle. This CDR3 has 12 amino acids. The chain's CDR3 is CSALASSYEQYF. The CDR3 DNA reads TGCAGTGCTTTGGCGAGCTCCTACGAGCAGTACTTC.

This clonotype was counted many times. This rearrangement joins TRBV2 to TRBJ2-1, with D hard to call. The CDR3 totals 14 residues. Germline V gives CDR1 SNHLY, CDR2 FYNNEI. The V gene lost 7 bases and the J gene lost 9 bases, with 19 bases spanning the gap. The CDR3 here is CASIFLKSSSEQFF. CDR3 in DNA: TGTGCCAGCATCTTTTTAAAGAGTTCGTCTGAGCAGTTCTTC.

The genes are TRBV6-5 and TRBJ1-6, with no clear D. V was cut by 2 bases and J by 7 bases, with 3 bases left in between. The CDR3 sequence is 12 residues long. CDR1 and CDR2 from the germline V gene are MNHEY and SVGAGI. The CDR3 region has the DNA TGTGCCAGCAGTTACCTGAATTCACCCCTCCACTTT. Protein sequence: CASSYLNSPLHF.

V and J are TRBV6-1 and TRBJ2-5, with 7 positions matching TRBD2. The CDR3 runs to 16 residues. V trimming: 1 base; J trimming: 4 bases; junction bases outside the gene matches: 9. Germline CDR1 and CDR2: MNHNS and SASEGT. As DNA, the CDR3 is TGTGCCAGCAGTGAAGTTGTGGGAGGGCCGGGAGAGACCCAGTACTTC. This encodes CASSEVVGGPGETQYF.

This clonotype was counted ten times or more. J is TRBJ2-5 and V is TRBV30; 7 bases line up with TRBD1. The CDR3 is made up of 14 amino acids. Germline CDR1 and CDR2: GTSNPN and SVGIG (reference sequence). V was pared by 3 bases and J by 1 base, with 5 bases of the junction left unmatched. CDR3 in amino acids: CAWSLGTAQETQYF. The CDR3 DNA follows: TGTGCCTGGAGCCTCGGGACAGCCCAAGAGACCCAGTACTTC.

This clonotype has ten or more counts. The chain carries TRBV7-2 and TRBJ1-3, with 7 bases fitting TRBD1. The CDR3 has 15 amino acids. Per germline, CDR1 SGHTA and CDR2 FQGNSA. The V and J ends lost 5 bases and 3 bases, in that order; junction bases with no gene match: 7. CDR3 bases: TGTGCCAGCAGCCCGTTTACAGGGGATGGAAACACCATATATTTT. It codes for CASSPFTGDGNTIYF.

This clonotype was found many times. The chain uses TRBV18 and TRBJ2-1; D is unclear. Between the trimmed V and J ends, which lost 0 bases and 5 bases, there was a span of 5 bases. Germline loops: CDR1 KGHSH, CDR2 LQKENI. This CDR3 spans 13 amino acids. The CDR3 reads CASSPPSDNEQFF. DNA for the CDR3: TGTGCCAGCTCACCACCTTCGGACAATGAGCAGTTCTTC.

This clonotype occurred many times. The rearrangement joins TRBV6-2 or TRBV6-3 to TRBJ2-7; TRBD1 matches 7 bases. V gave up 6 bases and J gave up 5 bases; unmatched junction bases: 7. Germline-derived CDR1 and CDR2 are MNHEY and SVGEGT. The CDR3 has 13 residues. The CDR3 reads CASSRWTGDEQYF. The CDR3 DNA follows: TGTGCCAGCAGCCGTTGGACAGGAGACGAGCAGTACTTC.

This clonotype was counted between two and nine times. The rearrangement joins TRBV19 to TRBJ2-6; TRBD1 matches 8 bases. The germline V gene has CDR1 LNHDA and CDR2 SQIVND (reference sequence). This CDR3 is built from 18 residues. The V and J ends lost 0 bases and 4 bases, in that order; junction bases with no gene match: 8. The CDR3 nucleotides read TGTGCCAGTAGTATAGAGGGGACAGGCTTGTTGGGGGCCAACGTCCTGACTTTC. Protein: CASSIEGTGLLGANVLTF.